The source of this T cell receptor beta chain is a study of CD8 T cells in ankylosing spondylitis. Whole-study results and caveats: Reactive arthritis synovial fluid and blood were previously reported to contain some motif variants.

The germline V gene encodes CDR1 DFQATT and CDR2 SNEGSKA (reference sequence). V lost 5 bases to trimming and J lost 4 bases, with 12 bases between them. CDR3 length: 13 residues. MiXCR was run by TCRdb on the 5' RACE reads, yielding one entry per CDR3 protein. The data show approximately 350,000 distinct CDR3 sequences, 20% seen once. About this clonotype: Its antigen is undetermined.

The chain combines TRBV20-1 with TRBJ2-1; maybe TRBD2 (5 bases). This receptor was taken from a male donor with ankylosing spondylitis or in good health (not recorded which). Sequenced input: blood, either unsorted or a sorted T cell fraction (not recorded which). The CDR3 DNA reads TGCAGTGCTCTCACGGGATATTACAATGAGCAGTTCTTC. Its protein is CSALTGYYNEQFF.